Described below is a single T cell receptor beta chain sequence and its context. The sample comes from a study of blood T cell repertoires in COVID-19. Study summary: There were acute and convalescent COVID-19 samples, and they came from the United States, Italy and Spain.

V was shortened by 1 base and J by 2 bases, with 10 bases between the two germline ends. The CDR3 runs to 14 residues. The germline gives CDR1 GTSNPN, CDR2 SVGIG (reference sequence). The repertoire was sequenced with immunoSEQ multiplex PCR; TCRdb's copy has only in-frame clones and lacks some. The sample shows about 100,000 clones, almost 80% of them seen only once. The sequence was obtained from an older man with active or convalescent COVID-19. The rearrangement joins TRBV30 to TRBJ2-3, with a possible D match to TRBD1 (5 bases). The sample consisted of peripheral blood. This chain's CDR3 is CAWSGGRDTDTQYF. The CDR3 DNA reads as TGTGCCTGGAGTGGAGGCAGGGACACAGATACGCAGTATTTT.